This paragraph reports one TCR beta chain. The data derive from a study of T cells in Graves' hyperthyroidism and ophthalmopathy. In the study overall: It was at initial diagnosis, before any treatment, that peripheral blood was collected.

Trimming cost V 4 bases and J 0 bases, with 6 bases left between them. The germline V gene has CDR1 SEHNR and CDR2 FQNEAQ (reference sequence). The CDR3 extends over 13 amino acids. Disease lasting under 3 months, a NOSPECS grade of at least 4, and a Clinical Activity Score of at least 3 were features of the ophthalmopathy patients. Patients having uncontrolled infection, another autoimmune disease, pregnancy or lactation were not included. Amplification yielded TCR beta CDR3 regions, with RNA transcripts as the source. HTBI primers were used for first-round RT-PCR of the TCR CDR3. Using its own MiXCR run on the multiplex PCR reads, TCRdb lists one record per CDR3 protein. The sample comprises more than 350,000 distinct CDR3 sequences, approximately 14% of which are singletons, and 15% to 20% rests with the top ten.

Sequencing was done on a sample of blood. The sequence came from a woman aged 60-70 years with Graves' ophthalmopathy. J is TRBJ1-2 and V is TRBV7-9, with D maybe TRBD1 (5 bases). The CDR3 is CASSSDTNYGYTF. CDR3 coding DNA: TGTGCCAGCAGCTCGGACACTAACTATGGCTACACCTTC.